These 23 T cell receptor beta chains originate from one sample sequenced in a study of early T cells in non-severe SARS-CoV-2 infection. MiXCR, applied by TCRdb to the 5' RACE reads, yields one record per CDR3 protein. The sample lists roughly 49,000 distinct CDR3 sequences; roughly 4% were seen once. Sample: whole blood. These TCRs come from an adult who was a healthcare worker with PCR-confirmed SARS-CoV-2 infection or an uninfected control (not recorded which).

CDR3 bases: TGTGCCAGCAACCCGGGACTGAACGCTTTCTTT. Translating gives CASNPGLNAFF. This chain joins TRBV13 and TRBJ1-1, with a tentative D call TRBD1 (5 bases). The germline gives CDR1 PRHDT, CDR2 FYEKMQ (reference sequence). Trimming took off 7 bases at V and 11 bases at J, with 14 bases between the two ends. The CDR3 has 11 residues.

In this sample, this clonotype turned up many times. The chain links TRBV2 to TRBJ1-1; D not certain. The V end lost 3 bases, the J end lost 8 bases, and 7 bases lay between the germline ends. CDR1 SNHLY and CDR2 FYNNEI come from the germline V gene. There are 11 residues in the CDR3. In DNA form, the CDR3 reads TGTGCCAGCAGTGAGTACGGAGAAGCTTTCTTT. Translation gives CASSEYGEAFF.

V gene TRBV7-9 combines with J gene TRBJ2-1, with 9 bases identical to TRBD2. The CDR3 runs 16 residues. Germline CDR1 and CDR2: SEHNR and FQNEAQ (reference sequence). V was clipped by 6 bases and J by 4 bases; unmatched bases: 10. The CDR3 sequence is CASRQSGGRGYNEQFF. For the CDR3, the DNA is TGTGCCAGCAGACAATCCGGCGGGAGGGGTTACAATGAGCAGTTCTTC.

The sample holds many counts of this clonotype. The chain joins TRBV6-1 to TRBJ1-1; 10 nucleotides align to TRBD1. CDR1 is MNHNS, CDR2 SASEGT, per germline. V lost 2 bases and J lost 2; bases outside the gene matches: 23. This CDR3 region has 22 residues. The CDR3 is CASSESSTGTGVGWIRNTEAFF. CDR3 coding DNA: TGTGCCAGCAGTGAATCTTCGACCGGGACAGGGGTTGGGTGGATCCGAAACACTGAAGCTTTCTTT.

This clonotype has at least ten counts. The rearrangement uses TRBV6-5 and TRBJ2-5; perhaps TRBD1 as D (5 bases). Between the trimmed V and J ends, which lost 4 bases and 1 base, there was a span of 22 bases. CDR3 length: 18 residues. Germline CDR1 reads MNHEY; CDR2 reads SVGAGI. The DNA of the CDR3 is TGTGCCAGCAGTTTTCGAAATCCCGGCGGCCAGGGCCAAGAGACCCAGTACTTC. Its protein product is CASSFRNPGGQGQETQYF.

Only a few counts were recorded for this clonotype. V gene TRBV20-1 combines with J gene TRBJ2-5; 7 nucleotides match TRBD1. The CDR3 runs 11 residues. J gave up 4 bases and V 6 bases, and 2 bases lay outside the gene matches. Looked up from germline, CDR1 is DFQATT and CDR2 is SNEGSKA (reference sequence). The CDR3 DNA reads TGCAGTGCCAACAGGGGAGAGACCCAGTACTTC. Its protein is CSANRGETQYF.

This clonotype was counted at least ten times. The chain recombines TRBV24-1 with TRBJ1-5; D might be TRBD1 (5 bases). From germline, CDR1 is KGHDR and CDR2 SFDVKD. The CDR3 runs 17 residues. CDR3 sequence: CGESGNRRAYSNQPQHF. As DNA, the CDR3 is TGTGGGGAATCAGGGAACAGGAGAGCGTATAGCAATCAGCCCCAGCATTTT.

This clonotype was counted many times. CDR3 residues: CASSLGQSSGANVLTF. Here the CDR3 DNA reads TGTGCCAGCTCACTGGGACAGTCCTCTGGGGCCAACGTCCTGACTTTC. The chain has TRBV18 and TRBJ2-6; 7 bases line up with TRBD1. Per germline, CDR1 KGHSH and CDR2 LQKENI. J lost 0 bases, V lost 4 bases, and 3 bases had no gene match. The CDR3 is made up of 16 amino acids. Looking up the rest from reference TRBV18 and TRBJ2-6 gives the full variable domain: NAGVMQNPRHLVRRRGQEARLRCSPMKGHSHVYWYRQLPEEGLKFMVYLQKENIIDESGMPKERFSAEFPKEGPSILRIQQVVRGDSAAYFCASSLGQSSGANVLTFGAGSRLTVL.

This clonotype was seen at least ten times. The chain carries TRBV10-3 and TRBJ1-1, with 8 bases lining up with TRBD1. Germline V lookup: CDR1 ENHRY, CDR2 SYGVKD. Trimming removed 0 bases from V and 4 bases from J; junction bases left unmatched: 7. This CDR3 contains 16 residues. This CDR3 is CAISESNQGAITEAFF. CDR3 bases: TGTGCCATCAGTGAGTCGAACCAGGGGGCGATCACTGAAGCTTTCTTT.

Many counts were recorded for this clonotype. DNA of the CDR3: TGTGCCAGCAGCCACTCCTGGGGCTCAACTAATGAAAAACTGTTTTTT. Translated: CASSHSWGSTNEKLFF. The chain is built from TRBV3-1 and TRBJ1-4; tentatively, D is TRBD1 (5 bases). Germline CDR1 LGHDT, CDR2 YNNKEL (reference sequence). Trimming stripped 3 bases from V and 0 bases from J, with 11 bases between. The CDR3 sequence is 16 residues long.

This clonotype turned up a few times. The rearrangement links TRBV6-1 to TRBJ2-2; TRBD1 is a possible D gene (6 bases). CDR1 and CDR2 from the germline V gene are MNHNS and SASEGT. The CDR3 loop spans 14 amino acids. V gave up 7 bases and J gave up 0 bases, with 9 bases separating them. CDR3 coding DNA: TGTGCCAGCACAGGGGTAGCGAACACCGGGGAGCTGTTTTTT. Amino acid sequence: CASTGVANTGELFF.

This clonotype was seen ten or more times. The chain carries TRBV10-3 and TRBJ2-7; 7 nucleotides align to TRBD1. The CDR3 contains 13 residues. CDR1 is ENHRY, CDR2 SYGVKD, per germline. V was pared by 5 bases and J by 2 bases, with 3 bases of the junction left unmatched. CDR3: CAISPGQPYEQYF. The CDR3 DNA sequence: TGTGCCATCAGTCCGGGACAGCCCTACGAGCAGTACTTC.

This clonotype came up a few times. The genes are TRBV4-3 and TRBJ2-3; D could derive from TRBD1 or TRBD2 (6 bases each). This CDR3 has 22 amino acids. Trimming took off 0 bases at V and 3 bases at J, with 31 bases between the two ends. The germline CDR1 and CDR2 sequences are LGHNA and YSLEER. In DNA, the CDR3 is TGCGCCAGCAGCCAAGATGCACCGGGTGGGGGCAAACTAGCTCAAGCGACAGATACGCAGTATTTT. It specifies CASSQDAPGGGKLAQATDTQYF.

This clonotype has a handful of counts. The rearrangement joins TRBV28 to TRBJ1-4; D call uncertain. The CDR3 runs to 14 residues. Germline lookup yields CDR1 MDHEN and CDR2 SYDVKM. The germline V and J ends were trimmed by 3 bases and 5 bases, with 10 bases remaining between them. CDR3 nucleotides: TGTGCCAGCAGTTTGAATACGGTGAATGAAAAACTGTTTTTT. Its protein product is CASSLNTVNEKLFF. Combining the CDR3 with reference TRBV28 and TRBJ1-4 gives the whole variable domain DVKVTQSSRYLVKRTGEKVFLECVQDMDHENMFWYRQDPGLGLRLIYFSYDVKMKEKGDIPEGYSVSREKKERFSLILESASTNQTSMYLCASSLNTVNEKLFFGSGTQLSVL.

This clonotype was counted only a few times. V is TRBV5-1 and J is TRBJ1-2; D not certain. V was clipped by 4 bases and J by 4 bases, with 11 bases between them. Germline assignment: CDR1 SGHRS and CDR2 YFSETQ. This CDR3 has 13 residues. CDR3 in DNA: TGCGCCAGCAGCATAGACTCGGGCTATGGCTACACCTTC. Translation gives CASSIDSGYGYTF.

In this sample, this clonotype turned up a few times. The DNA of the CDR3 is TGTGCCAGCAGTTTAATCAGTAGCAATGAGCAGTTCTTC. It translates to CASSLISSNEQFF. This chain connects TRBV6-5 to TRBJ2-1; D remains unclear. The CDR3 covers 13 residues. Trimming cost V 4 bases and J 6 bases, with 10 bases left between them. Germline assignment: CDR1 MNHEY and CDR2 SVGAGI.

This clonotype turned up a few times. The chain links TRBV2 to TRBJ1-1; 8 bases are shared with TRBD1. In germline, CDR1 is SNHLY, CDR2 FYNNEI. CDR3 size: 15 residues. V was pared by 0 bases and J by 5 bases, with 5 bases of the junction left unmatched. CDR3 nucleotide sequence: TGTGCCAGCAGTGAAGCTAGCAGGGGGCGGACTGAAGCTTTCTTT. Encoded protein: CASSEASRGRTEAFF.

This clonotype has a count of ten or more. J is TRBJ2-7 and V is TRBV7-2; 9 bases match TRBD1. The J segment lost 2 bases and the V segment lost 3 bases, leaving 2 bases of the junction unmatched. CDR3 size: 14 residues. CDR1 and CDR2 from the germline V gene are SGHTA and FQGNSA. CDR3 nucleotide sequence: TGTGCCAGCAGCTTGGGACAGGGAACCTACGAGCAGTACTTC. This sequence encodes CASSLGQGTYEQYF. The full variable domain, in which reference TRBV7-2 and TRBJ2-7 provide the parts outside the CDR3, is GAGVSQSPSNKVTEKGKDVELRCDPISGHTALYWYRQSLGQGLEFLIYFQGNSAPDKSGLPSDRFSAERTGGSVSTLTIQRTQQEDSAVYLCASSLGQGTYEQYFGPGTRLTVT.

This clonotype was counted at least ten times. V usage is TRBV10-3 and J usage is TRBJ1-2; D unclear. The germline V and J ends were trimmed by 0 bases and 6 bases, with 17 bases remaining between them. The germline CDR1 and CDR2 sequences are ENHRY and SYGVKD. This CDR3 has 16 amino acids. CDR3 nucleotide sequence: TGTGCCATCAGTGAGTCACCAGTGGGAGGAGTAGATGGCTACACCTTC. This translates into CAISESPVGGVDGYTF.

V is TRBV5-5 and J is TRBJ2-3; D call uncertain. CDR3 length: 14 amino acids. Germline CDR1 reads SGHKS; CDR2 reads YYEKEE (reference sequence). Between the trimmed V and J ends, which lost 4 bases and 5 bases, there was a span of 14 bases. The CDR3 DNA reads TGTGCCAGCAGCCTGGCGGCGAAAGGAGATACGCAGTATTTT. The encoded protein is CASSLAAKGDTQYF. The complete variable domain, with remaining parts taken from reference TRBV5-5 and TRBJ2-3, reads DAGVTQSPTHLIKTRGQQVTLRCSPISGHKSVSWYQQVLGQGPQFIFQYYEKEERGRGNFPDRFSARQFPNYSSELNVNALLLGDSALYLCASSLAAKGDTQYFGPGTRLTVL.

In this sample, this clonotype turned up many times. CDR3 DNA: TGTGCCAGCAGTTACGGGACAGGGGGCGTTAGCAATCAGCCCCAGCATTTT. Translation: CASSYGTGGVSNQPQHF. The rearrangement uses TRBV6-6 and TRBJ1-5, with TRBD1 identical over 12 bases. CDR1 is MNHNY and CDR2 is SVGAGI in the germline V gene (reference sequence). The ends lost 2 bases at V and 0 bases at J; junction bases unmatched: 2. This CDR3 contains 17 residues.

This clonotype came up many times. The chain carries TRBV7-2 and TRBJ1-4; D is possibly TRBD1 (5 bases). Germline V CDR1 and CDR2: SGHTA, FQGNSA. The CDR3 is 15 amino acids. With 7 bases removed from V and 0 bases from J, the gap between germline ends came to 12 bases. CDR3 sequence: CASNQGDATNEKLFF. The CDR3 nucleotides are TGTGCCAGCAACCAGGGAGATGCAACTAATGAAAAACTGTTTTTT.

This clonotype has ten or more counts. V gene TRBV6-6 combines with J gene TRBJ1-6; 12 bases line up with TRBD1. Germline CDR1 is MNHNY and CDR2 is SVGAGI (reference sequence). V shed 2 bases and J 7 bases; nucleotides not matched to a gene: 18. This CDR3 region has 21 residues. For the CDR3, the DNA is TGTGCCAGCAGTTACGGACTAGGGACAGGGGGCTTCTCTCGAGGGAATTCACCCCTCCACTTT. Translating it yields CASSYGLGTGGFSRGNSPLHF.